Listed below are T cell receptor beta chains from one sample, sequenced in a study of blood T cell repertoires in COVID-19. Assay used: immunoSEQ multiplex PCR; TCRdb lists only in-frame clones, some missing. The data contain just under 75,000 clones, over 80% of them singletons. Specimen: peripheral blood. The receptors shown here come from a man older than 75 with active or convalescent COVID-19. CDR3s include the opening cysteine and the closing phenylalanine or tryptophan. Fields, in order: V gene, clone size, J gene, D gene, CDR3 DNA, CDR3 protein. The D gene is left open where the match is weak. Size is omitted from some rows. Given values are once, few, many or a class for expanded clones.

>TRBV19|-|TRBJ1-1|-
TGTGCCAGTAGTATTGTGGGGGCTTACACTGAAGCTTTCTTT
CASSIVGAYTEAFF
>TRBV5-1|-|TRBJ1-4|TRBD1
TGCGCCAGCAGCCTGACAGGGTCTAATGAAAAACTGTTTTTT
CASSLTGSNEKLFF
>TRBV5-1|-|TRBJ2-5|-
TGCGCCAGCAGCCCCCAGGGGTTGGTGGAGACCCAGTACTTC
CASSPQGLVETQYF
>TRBV21-1|-|TRBJ2-7|-
TGTGCCAGCAGCAACCAAAGCCCAGCGGGACAGGGTAACGAGCAGTACTTC
CASSNQSPAGQGNEQYF
>TRBV12-5|-|TRBJ2-5|-
TGTGCTAGTGGTTTGGCCCTAGCGCCCTACCAAGAGACCCAGTACTTC
CASGLALAPYQETQYF
>TRBV5-1|once|TRBJ2-1|TRBD2
TGCGCCAGCAGCCCCGAAGGGCTAGCGGGGGTCCCCGTTGAGCAGTTCTTC
CASSPEGLAGVPVEQFF
>TRBV2|-|TRBJ2-2|-
TGTGCCAGCAGACGAACAGTCACCGGGGAGCTGTTTTTT
CASRRTVTGELFF
>TRBV7-2|-|TRBJ1-1|TRBD1
TGTGCCAGCAGCTTTCAGGGGGAGAACACTGAAGCTTTCTTT
CASSFQGENTEAFF
>TRBV5-1|-|TRBJ2-1|TRBD1
TGCGCCAGCAGCTTCAACCTCCGGACAGGGAACAATGAGCAGTTCTTC
CASSFNLRTGNNEQFF
>TRBV6-2/TRBV6-3|-|TRBJ2-2|-
TGTGCCAGCAGTTACGTATCGCGGGGCACCGGGGAGCTGTTTTTT
CASSYVSRGTGELFF
>TRBV10-2|-|TRBJ2-5|-
TGCGCCAGCAGTGAGGGGGACAGGATGCTAGCGGGGCAAGAGACCCAGTACTTC
CASSEGDRMLAGQETQYF
>TRBV7-2|-|TRBJ1-2|-
TGTGCCAGCAGCTTAGAGGGGGATGGCTACACCTTC
CASSLEGDGYTF
>TRBV5-1|-|TRBJ2-3|TRBD2
TGCGCCAGCAGCTATAGCGGGAGGGTTGGAGATACGCAGTATTTT
CASSYSGRVGDTQYF
>TRBV28|-|TRBJ1-5|-
TGTGCCAGCAGTTTAAGAGACAATCAGCCCCAGCATTTT
CASSLRDNQPQHF